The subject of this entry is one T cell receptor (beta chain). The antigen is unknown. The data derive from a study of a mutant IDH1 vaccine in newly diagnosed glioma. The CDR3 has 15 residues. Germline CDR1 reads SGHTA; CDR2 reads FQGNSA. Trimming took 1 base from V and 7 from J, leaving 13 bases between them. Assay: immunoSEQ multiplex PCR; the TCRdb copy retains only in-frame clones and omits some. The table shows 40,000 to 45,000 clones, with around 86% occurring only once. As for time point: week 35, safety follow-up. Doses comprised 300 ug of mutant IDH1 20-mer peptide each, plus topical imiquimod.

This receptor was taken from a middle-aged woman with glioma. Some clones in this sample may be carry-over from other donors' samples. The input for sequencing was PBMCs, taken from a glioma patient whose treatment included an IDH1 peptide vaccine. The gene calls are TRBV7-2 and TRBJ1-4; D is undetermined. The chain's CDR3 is CASSLGQARGEKLFF. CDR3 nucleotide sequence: TGTGCCAGCAGCTTAGGGCAAGCCCGGGGTGAAAAACTGTTTTTT.